This T cell receptor (beta chain) was captured by sequencing in a study of OX40 agonist ivuxolimab in advanced cancers. The overall study: Eligibility rules accepted prior anti-PD-1, anti-PD-L1 or anti-CTLA-4 therapy, and around 40% had some.

This CDR3 is built from 12 residues. The ends lost 4 bases at V and 3 bases at J; junction bases unmatched: 3. Germline CDR1 is GTSNPN and CDR2 is SVGIG (reference sequence). The protocol was immunoSEQ multiplex PCR, while the TCRdb copy is restricted to in-frame clones and leaves out a portion. The sample has fewer than 90,000 clones, over 75% seen once. The specimen comprised CD4+ or CD8+ T cells sorted from blood, sampled in a trial of the OX40 agonist ivuxolimab. This sequence was found in an adult with an advanced solid tumor such as melanoma, head and neck, liver or kidney cancer. This sequence joins TRBV30 and TRBJ2-7; 7 bases line up with TRBD2. The CDR3 loop is CAWTSGLYEQYF. For the CDR3, the DNA is TGTGCCTGGACTAGCGGCCTCTACGAGCAGTACTTC.